This TCR beta chain was observed in a study of T cell repertoires in cytomegalovirus infection. About the research overall: Shared public TCR beta signatures pointed to both CMV infection and a matching HLA type.

Via MiXCR, TCRdb re-called the reads, giving one row per CDR3 protein. The table includes 310,000 or so distinct CDR3 sequences, about 25% detected once. Study-wide findings and caveats: Cumulated frequencies of public TCR beta families served to identify carriers of CMV plus the relevant HLA. HLA-C-restricted CMV clonotypes gave the most frequent clonotype in two of eight donors.

A word on this clonotype: No antigen is known for it.

Germline V lookup: CDR1 MDHEN, CDR2 SYDVKM. The CDR3 covers 14 residues. Trimming cost V 7 bases and J 2 bases; bases outside gene matches: 5. The rearrangement joins TRBV28 to TRBJ2-3; the match to TRBD2 covers 8 bases. The sequence derives from a human donor in good health (CMV status not recorded). Some clones in this sample may be carry-over from other donors' samples. The sequencing sample was made of PBMCs. The CDR3 spells CASIPGGITDTQYF. CDR3 coding DNA: TGTGCCAGCATCCCGGGAGGGATCACAGATACGCAGTATTTT.